This T cell receptor beta chain was recovered during a study of beta chain features in type 1 diabetes. Regarding the study as a whole: Within patients, naive, central memory and Treg TCRB repertoires seemed more similar than within healthy donors. Shorter TCRB CDR3s, moderately but significantly so, marked every one of the four CD4+ subsets in Type 1 diabetes patients.

This clone occurred a few times. Its antigen is unidentified. Investigators reverse transcribed all isolated RNA, so they sequenced expressed TCRB transcripts. TCRdb's table, derived via immunoSEQ multiplex PCR, lists solely in-frame clones and lacks some. The sample includes approximately 170,000 clones, approximately 8.4% of them seen just once. There was one heparinised blood draw per donor, averaging approximately 120 mL. Sequencing was carried out using central memory CD4+ T cells from blood. The sequence derives from a young man with type 1 diabetes.

CDR3 protein: CASSQTSDRSAYNEQFF. The CDR3, as DNA: TGTGCCAGCAGCCAAACTTCGGACAGGAGCGCTTACAATGAGCAGTTCTTC. The chain is built from TRBV11-2 and TRBJ2-1, with TRBD1 matching over 7 bases. The V and J ends lost 5 bases and 4 bases, in that order; junction bases with no gene match: 14. CDR3 size: 17 residues. Germline loops: CDR1 SGHAT, CDR2 FQNNGV. Looking up the rest from reference TRBV11-2 and TRBJ2-1 gives the full variable domain: EAGVAQSPRYKIIEKRQSVAFWCNPISGHATLYWYQQILGQGPKLLIQFQNNGVVDDSQLPKDRFSAERLKGVDSTLKIQPAKLEDSAVYLCASSQTSDRSAYNEQFFGPGTRLTVL.